This T cell receptor (beta chain) was observed in a study of siplizumab effects on memory and regulatory T cells. TCRdb's table, derived via immunoSEQ multiplex PCR, lists solely in-frame clones and lacks some. The repertoire holds about 120,000 clones, around 95% seen once, with roughly 0.16% in the top ten. V lost 1 base to trimming and J lost 1 base, with 10 bases between them. CDR3 length: 15 residues. The V gene's germline CDR1 is SGHVS and CDR2 FNYEAQ. This receptor was obtained from a human donor in good health. The material sequenced was non-Treg CD4+ T cells sorted from blood. The chain combines TRBV7-6 with TRBJ1-1, with D tentatively TRBD1 (5 bases). The CDR3 here is CASSLVGGTNTEAFF. The CDR3 nucleotides read TGTGCCAGCAGCTTAGTCGGGGGGACGAACACTGAAGCTTTCTTT.